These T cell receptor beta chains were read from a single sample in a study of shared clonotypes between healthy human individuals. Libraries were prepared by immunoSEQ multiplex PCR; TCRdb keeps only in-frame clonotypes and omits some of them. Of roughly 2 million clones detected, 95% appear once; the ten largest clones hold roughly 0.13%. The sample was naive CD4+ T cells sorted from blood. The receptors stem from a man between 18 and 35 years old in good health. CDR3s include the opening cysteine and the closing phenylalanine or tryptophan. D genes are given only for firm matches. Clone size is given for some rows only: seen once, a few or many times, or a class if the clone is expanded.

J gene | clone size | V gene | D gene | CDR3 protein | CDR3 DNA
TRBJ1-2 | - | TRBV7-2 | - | CASSSGTRGYTF | TGTGCCAGCAGCTCCGGGACGCGGGGCTACACCTTC
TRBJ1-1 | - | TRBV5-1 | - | CASSLEAGVAEAFF | TGCGCCAGCAGCTTGGAGGCAGGGGTCGCTGAAGCTTTCTTT
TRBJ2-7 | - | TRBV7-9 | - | CASSLAPGRGADEQYF | TGTGCCAGCAGCTTAGCGCCAGGCCGGGGGGCTGACGAGCAGTACTTC
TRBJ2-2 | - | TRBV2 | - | CASTDRTGTGELFF | TGTGCCAGCACCGATCGGACGGGAACCGGGGAGCTGTTTTTT
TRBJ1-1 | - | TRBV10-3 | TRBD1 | CAIFGTGNTEAFF | TGTGCCATCTTTGGGACAGGGAACACTGAAGCTTTCTTT
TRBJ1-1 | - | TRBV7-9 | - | CASSLASGWDTEAFF | TGTGCCAGCAGCTTAGCTTCTGGTTGGGACACTGAAGCTTTCTTT
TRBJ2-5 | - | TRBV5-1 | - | CASSLSGLEKETQYF | TGCGCCAGCAGCTTGTCGGGGTTAGAGAAAGAGACCCAGTACTTC
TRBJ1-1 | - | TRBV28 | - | CASRGGIGMTF | TGTGCCAGCAGGGGAGGGATCGGTATGACGTTT
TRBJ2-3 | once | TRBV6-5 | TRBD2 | CASMLAGGGADTQYF | TGTGCCAGCATGTTGGCGGGAGGTGGGGCAGATACGCAGTATTTT
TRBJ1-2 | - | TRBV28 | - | CASMGDNYGYTF | TGTGCCTCGATGGGGGATAACTATGGCTACACCTTC
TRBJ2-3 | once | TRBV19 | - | CATKHEGTDTQYF | TGTGCCACCAAACACGAGGGCACAGATACGCAGTATTTT
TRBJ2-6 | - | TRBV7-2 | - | CASSRWAAGANVLTF | TGTGCCAGCAGCCGATGGGCAGCTGGGGCCAACGTCCTGACTTTC
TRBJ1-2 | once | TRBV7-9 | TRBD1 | CASSSQGGNYGYTF | TGTGCCAGCAGCTCTCAGGGGGGTAACTATGGCTACACCTTC
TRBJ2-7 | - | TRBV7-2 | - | CASSLSVYEQYF | TGTGCCAGCAGCTTAAGTGTGTACGAGCAGTACTTC
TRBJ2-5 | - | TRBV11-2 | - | CASSLGVTQYF | TGTGCCAGCAGCTTAGGTGTGACCCAGTACTTC
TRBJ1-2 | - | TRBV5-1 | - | CASSLGGVDTYGYTF | TGCGCCAGCAGCTTGGGAGGGGTAGATACCTATGGCTACACCTTC
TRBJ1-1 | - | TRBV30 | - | CAWSGTAVGAFF | TGTGCCTGGAGTGGGACGGCCGTTGGAGCTTTCTTT
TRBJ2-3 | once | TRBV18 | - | CASSPLSGVSSTDTQYF | TGTGCCAGCTCACCCCTTTCAGGGGTTTCATCAACAGATACGCAGTATTTT
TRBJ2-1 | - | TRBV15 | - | CATSREGKSSYNEQFF | TGTGCCACCAGCAGAGAGGGTAAAAGCTCCTACAATGAGCAGTTCTTC
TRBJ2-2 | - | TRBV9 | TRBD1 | CASSDRTGNTGELFF | TGTGCCAGCAGCGACCGGACAGGGAACACCGGGGAGCTGTTTTTT
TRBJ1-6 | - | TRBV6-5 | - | CASSYLGLLHF | TGTGCCAGCAGTTACCTCGGACTACTCCACTTT
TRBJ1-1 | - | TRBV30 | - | CAWSVPSGWNTEAFF | TGTGCCTGGAGTGTACCTTCGGGGTGGAACACTGAAGCTTTCTTT
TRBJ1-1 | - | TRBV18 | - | CASSPPSRDTEAFF | TGTGCCAGCTCCCCGCCAAGCAGGGACACTGAAGCTTTCTTT
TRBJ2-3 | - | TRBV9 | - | CASSVGKGRGTDTQYF | TGTGCCAGCAGCGTAGGAAAGGGACGGGGCACAGATACGCAGTATTTT
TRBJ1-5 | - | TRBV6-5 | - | CASSYGRGGQPQHF | TGTGCCAGCAGTTACGGGAGAGGTGGTCAGCCCCAGCATTTT
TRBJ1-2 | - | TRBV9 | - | CASSVASGPNYGYTF | TGTGCCAGCAGCGTAGCGTCGGGGCCTAACTATGGCTACACCTTC
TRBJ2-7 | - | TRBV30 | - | CAWSQTLYEQYF | TGTGCCTGGAGCCAAACCCTCTACGAGCAGTACTTC
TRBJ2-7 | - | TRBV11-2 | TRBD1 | CASSPNRGVYEQYF | TGTGCCAGCAGCCCAAACAGGGGGGTCTACGAGCAGTACTTC
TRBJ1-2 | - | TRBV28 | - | CASRADSNYGYTF | TGTGCCAGCAGGGCGGACAGTAACTATGGCTACACCTTC